This T cell receptor beta chain was found in a study of control samples from healthy donors and cancer patients. Assay: immunoSEQ multiplex PCR; the TCRdb copy retains only in-frame clones and omits some. The sample includes about 180,000 clones, 85% to 90% of them seen just once. The sample comprised blood. The TCR originated in a woman aged 45-65 years in good health.

This CDR3 is CASSKSGQGDTEAFF. The CDR3 DNA reads TGTGCCAGCAGCAAATCGGGACAGGGGGACACTGAAGCTTTCTTT. This chain links TRBV13 with TRBJ1-1; 11 nucleotides line up with TRBD1. V gave up 5 bases and J gave up 3 bases; unmatched junction bases: 5. The CDR3 loop spans 15 amino acids. Germline CDR1 is PRHDT and CDR2 is FYEKMQ (reference sequence).